This T cell receptor beta chain is from a study of shared clonotypes between healthy human individuals. The data were produced by immunoSEQ multiplex PCR, yet TCRdb's version contains in-frame clones alone and is incomplete. The table records roughly 2,500,000 clones, 93% of them present only once. Points on this clone: The same CDR3 also results from other DNA sequences found in this sample.

This CDR3 spans 14 amino acids. V gave up 6 bases and J gave up 0 bases, with 8 bases separating them. The germline CDR1 and CDR2 sequences are SGHTA and FQGTGA. The chain recombines TRBV7-3 with TRBJ2-2; D is possibly TRBD2 (5 bases). Sequences were obtained from naive CD4+ T cells from PBMCs. Subset given: CD45RA+ positively selected. The receptor comes from a man between 18 and 29 years old in good health. Some clones in this sample may be carry-over from other donors' samples. The CDR3 DNA reads TGTGCCAGCAGTCAACTAGCGAACACCGGGGAGCTGTTTTTT. Protein: CASSQLANTGELFF.